The clone carrying this T cell receptor beta chain was counted ten times or more. Its matching antigen is unknown. The record originates from a study of metastatic and nonmetastatic thyroid tumors. Study background: Blood and tumor or nodule tissue repertoires from malignant and benign thyroid patients were compared.

Notes on the study in general: A significant increase in TCR beta diversity was reportedly seen in malignant thyroid tumors relative to benign nodules, in blood and tumor.

No treatment had been given to any patient before thyroid surgery. The CDR3 has 16 amino acids. Germline lookup yields CDR1 DFQATT and CDR2 SNEGSKA (reference sequence). Trimming removed 3 bases from V and 1 base from J; junction bases left unmatched: 11. As originally analysed: Variation in CDR3 across clinicopathological groups served as the basis for constructing a distant-metastasis classifier in papillary thyroid cancer. Using MiXCR, TCRdb reanalyzed the PCR reads. TCRdb assigned the V and J calls; the authors' analysis was not used. The sample lists around 20,000 clones, 25% to 30% seen once, with under 30% in the top ten.

The chain links TRBV20-1 to TRBJ2-7; 8 bases are shared with TRBD2. This receptor was obtained from a male donor with papillary thyroid cancer or a benign thyroid nodule (not recorded which). Some clones in this sample may be carry-over from other donors' samples. The sequenced sample consisted of tumor tissue. The CDR3 DNA is TGCAGTGCTAGTTTAGGGCCCGAGCGGGGGTCCTACGAGCAGTACTTC. Translating it yields CSASLGPERGSYEQYF.